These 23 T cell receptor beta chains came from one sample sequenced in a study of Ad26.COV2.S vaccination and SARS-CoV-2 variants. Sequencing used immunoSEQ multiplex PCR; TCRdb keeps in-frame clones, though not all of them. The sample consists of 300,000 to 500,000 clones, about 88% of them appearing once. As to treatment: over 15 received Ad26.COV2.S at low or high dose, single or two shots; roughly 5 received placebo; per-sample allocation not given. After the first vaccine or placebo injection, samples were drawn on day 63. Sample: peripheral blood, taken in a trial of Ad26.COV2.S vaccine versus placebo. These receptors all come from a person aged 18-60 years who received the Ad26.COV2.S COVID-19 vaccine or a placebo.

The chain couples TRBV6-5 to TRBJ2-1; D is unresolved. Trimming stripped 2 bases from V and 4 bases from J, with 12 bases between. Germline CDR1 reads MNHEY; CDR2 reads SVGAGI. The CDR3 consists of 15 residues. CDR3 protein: CASSYDTDYYNEQFF. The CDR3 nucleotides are TGTGCCAGCAGTTACGACACAGATTATTACAATGAGCAGTTCTTC.

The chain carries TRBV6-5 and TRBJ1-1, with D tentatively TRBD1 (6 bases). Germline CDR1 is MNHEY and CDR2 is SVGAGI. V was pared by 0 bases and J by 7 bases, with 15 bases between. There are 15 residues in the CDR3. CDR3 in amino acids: CASSYSPQGWIEAFF. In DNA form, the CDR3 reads TGTGCCAGCAGTTACTCCCCCCAGGGGTGGATTGAAGCTTTCTTT.

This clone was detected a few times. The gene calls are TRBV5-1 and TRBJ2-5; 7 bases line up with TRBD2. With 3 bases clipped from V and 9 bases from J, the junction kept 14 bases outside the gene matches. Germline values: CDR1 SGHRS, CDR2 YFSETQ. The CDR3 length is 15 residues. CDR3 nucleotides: TGCGCCAGCAGCTGGAGGCTAGCGGCGAGGCGGGCCCAGTACTTC. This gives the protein CASSWRLAARRAQYF.

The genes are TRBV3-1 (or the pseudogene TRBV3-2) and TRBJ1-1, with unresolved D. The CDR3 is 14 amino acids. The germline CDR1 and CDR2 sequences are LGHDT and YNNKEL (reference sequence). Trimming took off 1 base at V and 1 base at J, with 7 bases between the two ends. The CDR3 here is CASSQGTQNTEAFF. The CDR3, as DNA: TGTGCCAGCAGCCAAGGAACACAGAACACTGAAGCTTTCTTT.

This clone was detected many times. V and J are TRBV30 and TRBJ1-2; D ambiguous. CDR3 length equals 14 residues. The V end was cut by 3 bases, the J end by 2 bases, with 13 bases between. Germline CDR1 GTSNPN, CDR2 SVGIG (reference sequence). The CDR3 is CAWRTLDLNYGYTF. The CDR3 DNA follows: TGTGCCTGGAGGACACTCGACCTAAACTATGGCTACACCTTC.

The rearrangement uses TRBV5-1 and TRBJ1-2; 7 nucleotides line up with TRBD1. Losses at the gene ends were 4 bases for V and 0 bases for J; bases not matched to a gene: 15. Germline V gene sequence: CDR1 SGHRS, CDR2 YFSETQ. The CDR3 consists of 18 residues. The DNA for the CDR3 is TGCGCCAGCAGCCTCCTTGGTACAGGGGCGCCTACTAACTATGGCTACACCTTC. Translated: CASSLLGTGAPTNYGYTF.

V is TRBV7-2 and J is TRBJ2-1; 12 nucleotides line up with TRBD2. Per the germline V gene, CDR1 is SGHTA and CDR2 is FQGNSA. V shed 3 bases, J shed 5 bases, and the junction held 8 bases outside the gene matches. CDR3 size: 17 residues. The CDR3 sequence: CASSFSGRLAGDNEQFF. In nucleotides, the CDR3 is TGTGCCAGCAGCTTTTCCGGCCGACTAGCGGGGGACAATGAGCAGTTCTTC.

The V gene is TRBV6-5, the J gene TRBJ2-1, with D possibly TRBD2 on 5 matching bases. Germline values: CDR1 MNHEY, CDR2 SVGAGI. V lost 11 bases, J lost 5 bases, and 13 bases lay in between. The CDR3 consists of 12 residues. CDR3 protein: CAARTGDNEQFF. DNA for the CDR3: TGTGCCGCGAGGACTGGGGACAATGAGCAGTTCTTC.

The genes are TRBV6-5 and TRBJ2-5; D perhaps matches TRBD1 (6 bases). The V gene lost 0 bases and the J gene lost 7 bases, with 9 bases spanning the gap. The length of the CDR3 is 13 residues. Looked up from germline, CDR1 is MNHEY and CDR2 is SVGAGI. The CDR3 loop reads CASSYSGAGTQYF. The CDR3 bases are TGTGCCAGCAGTTACTCGGGGGCTGGGACCCAGTACTTC.

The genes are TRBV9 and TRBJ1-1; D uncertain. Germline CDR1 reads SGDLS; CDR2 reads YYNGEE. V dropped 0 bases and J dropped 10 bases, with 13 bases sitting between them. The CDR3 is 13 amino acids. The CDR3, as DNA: TGTGCCAGCAGCGTAGATCCCCTCGGGAGAGCTTTCTTT. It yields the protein CASSVDPLGRAFF.

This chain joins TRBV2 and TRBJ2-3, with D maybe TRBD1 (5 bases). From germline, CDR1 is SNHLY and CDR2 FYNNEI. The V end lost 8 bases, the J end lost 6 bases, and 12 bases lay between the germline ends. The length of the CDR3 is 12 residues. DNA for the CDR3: TGTGCCAGCGCCAGGGATCTGGATACGCAGTATTTT. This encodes CASARDLDTQYF.

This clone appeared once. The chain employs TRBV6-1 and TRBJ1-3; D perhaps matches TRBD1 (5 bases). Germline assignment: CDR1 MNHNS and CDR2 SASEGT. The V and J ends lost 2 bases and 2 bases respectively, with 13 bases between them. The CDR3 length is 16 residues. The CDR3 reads CASSEPPGGAGNTIYF. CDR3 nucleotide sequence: TGTGCCAGCAGTGAACCACCCGGGGGGGCTGGAAACACCATATATTTT.

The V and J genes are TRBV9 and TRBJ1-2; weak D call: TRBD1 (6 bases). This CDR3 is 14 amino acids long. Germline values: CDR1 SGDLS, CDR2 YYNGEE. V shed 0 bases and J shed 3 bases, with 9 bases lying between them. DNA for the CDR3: TGTGCCAGCAGCGTAGTTCCAGGGGACTATGGCTACACCTTC. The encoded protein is CASSVVPGDYGYTF.

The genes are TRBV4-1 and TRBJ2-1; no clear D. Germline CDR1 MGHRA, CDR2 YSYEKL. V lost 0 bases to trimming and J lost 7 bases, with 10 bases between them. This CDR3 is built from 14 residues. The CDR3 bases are TGCGCCAGCAGCCAAGATCCTCTCGGGAATGAGCAGTTCTTC. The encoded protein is CASSQDPLGNEQFF.

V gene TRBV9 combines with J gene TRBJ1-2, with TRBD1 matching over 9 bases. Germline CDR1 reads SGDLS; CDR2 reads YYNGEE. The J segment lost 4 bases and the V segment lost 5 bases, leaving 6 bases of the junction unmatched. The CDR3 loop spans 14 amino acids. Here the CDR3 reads CASRPMTGGYGYTF. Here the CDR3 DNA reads TGTGCCAGCAGGCCGATGACAGGGGGCTATGGCTACACCTTC.

The chain's CDR3 is CASSYSNVGGPMALHF. CDR3 sequence (DNA): TGTGCCAGCAGTTACTCGAATGTTGGGGGCCCGATGGCCCTCCACTTT. V gene TRBV6-5 combines with J gene TRBJ1-6, with D maybe TRBD1 (6 bases). Germline V gene lookup returns CDR1 MNHEY and CDR2 SVGAGI. The V and J ends lost 0 bases and 14 bases respectively, with 20 bases between them. This CDR3 spans 16 amino acids.

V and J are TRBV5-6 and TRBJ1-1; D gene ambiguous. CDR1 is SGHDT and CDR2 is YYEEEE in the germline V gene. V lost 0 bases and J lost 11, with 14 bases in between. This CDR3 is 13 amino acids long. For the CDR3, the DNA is TGTGCCAGCAGCTTGGTGGGTTCCGGTGGGGCTTTCTTT. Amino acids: CASSLVGSGGAFF.

In DNA form, the CDR3 reads TGTGCCACCAGTGATCCGCGGGACCACGGAGGCTACACCTTC. Translating it yields CATSDPRDHGGYTF. V gene TRBV24-1 combines with J gene TRBJ1-2; D perhaps matches TRBD1 (5 bases). The CDR3 is 14 residues long. Trimming took off 3 bases at V and 8 bases at J, with 15 bases between the two ends. Germline assignment: CDR1 KGHDR and CDR2 SFDVKD.

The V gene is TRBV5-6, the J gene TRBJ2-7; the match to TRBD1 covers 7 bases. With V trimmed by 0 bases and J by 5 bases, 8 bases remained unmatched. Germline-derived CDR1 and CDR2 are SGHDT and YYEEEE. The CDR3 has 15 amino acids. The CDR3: CASSLEKTGLNEQYF. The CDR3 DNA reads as TGTGCCAGCAGCTTGGAAAAGACAGGGTTGAACGAGCAGTACTTC.

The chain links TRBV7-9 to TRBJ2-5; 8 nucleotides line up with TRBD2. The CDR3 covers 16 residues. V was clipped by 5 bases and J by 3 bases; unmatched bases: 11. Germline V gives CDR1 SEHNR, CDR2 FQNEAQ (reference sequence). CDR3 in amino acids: CASSPSWVSGEETQYF. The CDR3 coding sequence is TGTGCCAGCAGCCCTAGCTGGGTTAGCGGGGAAGAGACCCAGTACTTC.

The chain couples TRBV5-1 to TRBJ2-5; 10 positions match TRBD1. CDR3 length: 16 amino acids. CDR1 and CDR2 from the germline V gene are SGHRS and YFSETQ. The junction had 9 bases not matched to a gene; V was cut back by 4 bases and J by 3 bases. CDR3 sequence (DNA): TGCGCCAGCAGCGACCGAACGGGACAGGGGAAAGAGACCCAGTACTTC. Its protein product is CASSDRTGQGKETQYF.

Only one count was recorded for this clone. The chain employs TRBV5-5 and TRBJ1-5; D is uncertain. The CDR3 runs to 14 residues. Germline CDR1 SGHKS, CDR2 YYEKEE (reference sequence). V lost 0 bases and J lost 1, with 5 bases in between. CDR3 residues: CASSLGPSNQPQHF. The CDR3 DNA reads TGTGCCAGCAGCTTGGGGCCAAGCAATCAGCCCCAGCATTTT.

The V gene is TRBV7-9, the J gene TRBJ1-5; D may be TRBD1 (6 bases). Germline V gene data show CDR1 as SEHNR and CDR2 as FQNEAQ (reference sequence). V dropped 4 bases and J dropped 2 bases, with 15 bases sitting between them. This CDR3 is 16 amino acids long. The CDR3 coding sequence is TGTGCCAGCAGCTCCGCGGGGGGGCAGGGCAATCAGCCCCAGCATTTT. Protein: CASSSAGGQGNQPQHF.